The TCR beta chain under discussion was sequenced for a study of CD8 T cells in ankylosing spondylitis. TCR beta libraries were made by quantitative 5'-RACE with molecular barcodes. MiXCR, run by TCRdb on the 5' RACE reads, gives a single entry per CDR3 protein. The table records a few hundred thousand distinct CDR3 sequences, roughly 25% of them present only once. The germline V and J ends were trimmed by 4 bases and 7 bases, with 13 bases remaining between them. The CDR3 sequence is 12 residues long. CDR1 SQVTM and CDR2 ANQGSEA come from the germline V gene. The chain links TRBV29-1 to TRBJ1-2, with D possibly matching TRBD1 (5 bases). Sequencing used blood, either unsorted or a sorted T cell fraction (not recorded which). The TCR originated in a male donor with ankylosing spondylitis or in good health (not recorded which). CDR3 region: CSVVWGKSGYTF. Here the CDR3 DNA reads TGCAGCGTTGTCTGGGGGAAGTCTGGCTACACCTTC.